The T cell receptor (beta chain) described here comes from a study of patients and donors after allogeneic stem cell transplantation. Germline assignment: CDR1 SGDLS and CDR2 YYNGEE. The length of the CDR3 is 15 residues. Losses at the gene ends were 6 bases for V and 2 bases for J; bases not matched to a gene: 2. TCRdb called the RT-PCR reads again in MiXCR, with one record for every CDR3 protein. The table shows over 350,000 distinct CDR3 sequences, with around 16% occurring only once. This clonotype was seen a few times. The sequencing sample was made of blood, either unsorted or a sorted T cell fraction (not recorded which). The rearrangement links TRBV9 to TRBJ2-1; TRBD2 matches 13 bases. This sequence originates from a human donor who was either an allogeneic HSCT recipient or a stem cell or donor lymphocyte infusion donor (not recorded which). It is not recorded whose cells these are; they may come from a transplant donor. The CDR3 coding sequence is TGTGCCAGCAACGGACTAGCGGGAGCCTACAATGAGCAGTTCTTC. Translation: CASNGLAGAYNEQFF. Filled out from reference TRBV9 and TRBJ2-1, the complete variable domain reads DSGVTQTPKHLITATGQRVTLRCSPRSGDLSVYWYQQSLDQGLQFLIQYYNGEERAKGNILERFSAQQFPDLHSELNLSSLELGDSALYFCASNGLAGAYNEQFFGPGTRLTVL.